The present T cell receptor beta chain was sequenced within a study of T cells in women clearing cervical HPV infection. The CDR3 runs to 14 residues. V was trimmed by 5 bases and J by 5 bases, leaving 15 bases between them. Germline loops: CDR1 SGHTA, CDR2 FQGNSA. To note about this clone: Read data end 3 residues before the CDR3 end; the end is taken from the germline J gene.

TCRdb keeps only in-frame clones here, not all; method: immunoSEQ multiplex PCR. Found here are tens of thousands of clones; the top ten clones hold 17%. This sequence was found in a woman aged 18 to 75 with a cervical HPV16 infection that either progressed to CIN3+ or cleared (not recorded which). The J gene is TRBJ2-5, the V gene TRBV7-2; the D gene is possibly TRBD2 (7 bases). Sequenced input: blood buffy coat. The covered CDR3 bases are TGTGCCAGCAGCCTAGAGGGGGGGCGGGAGACC. Encoded protein: CASSLEGGRET. From start to end, the CDR3 is CASSLEGGRETQYF.